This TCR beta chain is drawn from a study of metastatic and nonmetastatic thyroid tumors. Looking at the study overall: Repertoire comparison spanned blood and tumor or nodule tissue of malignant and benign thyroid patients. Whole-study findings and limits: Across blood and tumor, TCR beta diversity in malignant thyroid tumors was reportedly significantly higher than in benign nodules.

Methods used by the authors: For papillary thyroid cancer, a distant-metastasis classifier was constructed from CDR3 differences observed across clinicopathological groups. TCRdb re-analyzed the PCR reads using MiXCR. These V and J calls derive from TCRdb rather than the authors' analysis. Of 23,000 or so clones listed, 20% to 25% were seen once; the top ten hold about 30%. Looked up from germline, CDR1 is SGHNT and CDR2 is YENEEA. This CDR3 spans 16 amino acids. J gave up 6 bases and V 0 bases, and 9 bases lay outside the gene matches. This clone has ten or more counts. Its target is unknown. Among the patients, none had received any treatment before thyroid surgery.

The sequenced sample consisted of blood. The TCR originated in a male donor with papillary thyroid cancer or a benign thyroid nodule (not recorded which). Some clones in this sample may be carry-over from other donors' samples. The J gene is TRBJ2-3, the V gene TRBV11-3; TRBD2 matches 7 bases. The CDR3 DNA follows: TGTGCCAGCAGCTTAGATATGGCGGGAGATGTCGATACGCAGTATTTT. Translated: CASSLDMAGDVDTQYF.